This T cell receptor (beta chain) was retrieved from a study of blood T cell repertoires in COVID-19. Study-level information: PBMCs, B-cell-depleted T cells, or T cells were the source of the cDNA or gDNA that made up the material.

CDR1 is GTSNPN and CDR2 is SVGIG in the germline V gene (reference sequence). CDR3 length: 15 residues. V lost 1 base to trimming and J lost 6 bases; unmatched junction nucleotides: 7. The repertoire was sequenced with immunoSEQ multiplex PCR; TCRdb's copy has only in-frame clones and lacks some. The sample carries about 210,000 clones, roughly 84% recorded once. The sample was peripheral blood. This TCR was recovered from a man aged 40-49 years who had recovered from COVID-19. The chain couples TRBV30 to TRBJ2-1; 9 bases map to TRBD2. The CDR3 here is CAWSAGLAGINEQFF. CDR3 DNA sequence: TGTGCCTGGAGTGCGGGCCTAGCGGGGATCAATGAGCAGTTCTTC. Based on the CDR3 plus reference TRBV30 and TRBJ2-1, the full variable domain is SQTIHQWPATLVQPVGSPLSLECTVEGTSNPNLYWYRQAAGRGLQLLFYSVGIGQISSEVPQNLSASRPQDRQFILSSKKLLLSDSGFYLCAWSAGLAGINEQFFGPGTRLTVL.